The source of this T cell receptor (beta chain) is a study of blood T cell repertoires in COVID-19. Study summary: The United States, Italy and Spain supplied acute and convalescent COVID-19 samples. PBMCs, B-cell-depleted T cells, or T cells provided the cDNA or gDNA that made up the material.

V shed 5 bases and J 5 bases; nucleotides not matched to a gene: 4. The germline V gene has CDR1 WNHNN and CDR2 SYGVQD (reference sequence). The CDR3 loop spans 16 amino acids. Per the authors' pipeline: Amplification with reference gene primers provided the estimates of nucleated cell counts. Clones were read by immunoSEQ multiplex PCR, and TCRdb kept only the in-frame ones, dropping some. V, J and clone size reflect that table, while D and trimming were determined from the DNA. The top ten clones hold roughly 2.3% of a sample with around 100,000 clones, more than 85% of them seen once. Sequencing input: peripheral blood. This TCR derives from a human donor with active COVID-19. The donor label of this sample is uncertain. The V call is TRBV10-1, the J call TRBJ2-3; TRBD2 matches at 16 bases. The DNA for the CDR3 is TGCGCCAGCAGTCTGGGACTAGCGGGGGGGAGAGATACGCAGTATTTT. It yields the protein CASSLGLAGGRDTQYF.